This T cell receptor (beta chain) derives from a study of cytomegalovirus exposure and HLA in healthy donors. Study-wide points: Most subjects' HLA-A and HLA-B alleles were reportedly predicted from TCR beta sequences.

Germline CDR1 is SGHTS and CDR2 is YDEGEE. CDR3 length equals 18 residues. Trimming took 4 bases from V and 2 from J, leaving 24 bases between them. In the PCR, 60 Vbeta and 13 Jbeta primers were used. TCRdb keeps only in-frame clones here, not all; method: immunoSEQ multiplex PCR. The data contain under 140,000 clones, 76% of them singletons. Notes on this clone: Its target is not known.

Sequencing was done on a sample of PBMCs. The genes are TRBV5-8 and TRBJ1-1, with TRBD1 as a possible D gene (6 bases). The TCR sequence derives from a man younger than 40 in good health and CMV-seropositive. The CDR3 DNA follows: TGTGCCAGCAGCCCTGGACAGACGAACCTGCATCAAAACACTGAAGCTTTCTTT. Protein sequence: CASSPGQTNLHQNTEAFF.